This T cell receptor beta chain was captured by sequencing in a study of shared T cell receptors in the human thymus. Clones were sequenced by immunoSEQ multiplex PCR, and TCRdb holds only the in-frame ones, with some missing. The sample records 630,000 or so clones, 70% to 90% being singletons. This clone was detected a few times. Germline V lookup: CDR1 LGHNA, CDR2 YNFKEQ. V lost 0 bases, J lost 4 bases, and 6 bases lay in between. CDR3 size: 13 residues. These records were also assigned to another study, of human thymus T cells. From that second work: Healthy Finnish infants undergoing corrective surgery for congenital heart defects provided the donor material. Thymus tissue for the work was resected from patients undergoing corrective heart surgery. What appeared biased in thymic and blood repertoires was the usage of V and J genes. Thymic TCR repertoires of unrelated people reportedly overlapped highly.

Material: thymocytes. The receptor was derived from a boy in the first two years of life with a congenital heart defect. V is TRBV4-2 and J is TRBJ2-5; D remains unclear. The CDR3 DNA follows: TGTGCCAGCAGCCAAGACCGCGGAGAGACCCAGTACTTC. Its protein is CASSQDRGETQYF.